A single sample gave rise to the 13 T cell receptor beta chains below, sequenced in a study of T cell changes during pregnancy in multiple sclerosis. TCRdb's table, derived via immunoSEQ multiplex PCR, lists solely in-frame clones and lacks some. The sample consists of tens of thousands of clones, roughly 94% of them appearing once. The input for sequencing was CD8+ T cells from peripheral blood mononuclear cells, taken after pregnancy. These receptors all come from a female donor with multiple sclerosis, enrolled in a pregnancy study.

The chain employs TRBV29-1 and TRBJ1-2; 10 bases match TRBD1. The CDR3 runs to 14 residues. CDR1 SQVTM and CDR2 ANQGSEA come from the germline V gene. V lost 3 bases, J lost 1 base, and 2 bases stayed unmatched. The CDR3 nucleotides are TGCAGCGTTGAGGGGACAGGGGATAACTATGGCTACACCTTC. As protein: CSVEGTGDNYGYTF.

V is TRBV29-1 and J is TRBJ1-2; 8 nucleotides align to TRBD1. Looked up from germline, CDR1 is SQVTM and CDR2 is ANQGSEA. V dropped 4 bases and J dropped 8; count of bases not matched to a gene: 6. There are 12 residues in the CDR3. CDR3 DNA: TGCAGCGTTGTGCAGGGGGCTCGCGGCTACACCTTC. It specifies CSVVQGARGYTF.

There are a few counts of this clone. The rearrangement links TRBV7-8 to TRBJ1-1; TRBD1 matches at 7 bases. Trimming cost V 5 bases and J 4 bases; bases outside gene matches: 7. CDR1 is SGHVS and CDR2 is FQNEAQ in the germline V gene. The CDR3 has 14 residues. The DNA of the CDR3 is TGTGCCAGCAGCCTAGGGGGCTGGGGCACTGAAGCTTTCTTT. It specifies CASSLGGWGTEAFF.

The chain couples TRBV27 to TRBJ2-7, with 10 positions matching TRBD1. The trim removed 3 bases at V and 1 base at J, leaving 3 bases unmatched. This CDR3 comprises 15 residues. Per germline, CDR1 MNHEY and CDR2 SMNVEV (reference sequence). CDR3 loop: CASSLGQGMSYEQYF. CDR3 coding DNA: TGTGCCAGCAGTTTGGGACAGGGGATGTCCTACGAGCAGTACTTC.

The chain employs TRBV2 and TRBJ1-5; 8 nucleotides agree with TRBD1. CDR3 length: 13 residues. Unmatched junction bases numbered 4, after V lost 8 bases and J lost 4 bases. CDR1 is SNHLY and CDR2 is FYNNEI in the germline V gene. CDR3 nucleotides: TGTGCCAGCCGGACAGGGTTTAATCAGCCCCAGCATTTT. It translates to CASRTGFNQPQHF.

V and J are TRBV28 and TRBJ1-2; D possibly corresponds to TRBD1 (6 bases). Germline assignment: CDR1 MDHEN and CDR2 SYDVKM. The CDR3 covers 14 residues. Trimming shortened V by 0 bases and J by 6 bases, and 11 bases separated the two germline ends. CDR3: CASSLWRGLDGYTF. The CDR3 DNA is TGTGCCAGCAGTTTATGGCGGGGGCTGGATGGCTACACCTTC.

V is TRBV2 and J is TRBJ2-1; 9 bases line up with TRBD2. Germline CDR1 reads SNHLY; CDR2 reads FYNNEI. CDR3 length equals 15 residues. After removal of 2 bases from V and 5 bases from J, the junction contained 4 bases not matched to a gene. The CDR3 DNA is TGTGCCAGCAGTGAATCACTAGCGGGCAACAATGAGCAGTTCTTC. Its translation: CASSESLAGNNEQFF.

The J gene is TRBJ2-1, the V gene TRBV5-1, with 10 bases that match TRBD2. The germline V gene encodes CDR1 SGHRS and CDR2 YFSETQ. CDR3 length: 14 amino acids. Unmatched junction bases numbered 7, after V lost 3 bases and J lost 10 bases. The CDR3, as DNA: TGCGCCAGCAGCTCGGGGACTAGCGTGGAGGAGCAGTTCTTC. Protein: CASSSGTSVEEQFF.

The rearrangement uses TRBV28 and TRBJ2-7, with 9 bases that match TRBD2. The J segment lost 2 bases and the V segment lost 3 bases, leaving 8 bases of the junction unmatched. The germline V gene has CDR1 MDHEN and CDR2 SYDVKM. The CDR3 loop spans 16 amino acids. The CDR3 DNA reads as TGTGCCAGCAGTTTGTCGCTAGCGGGGCGGACCTACGAGCAGTACTTC. This translates into CASSLSLAGRTYEQYF.

The rearrangement links TRBV28 to TRBJ2-1; 8 nucleotides agree with TRBD2. Germline trimming cut 2 bases from V and 7 bases from J; bases unmatched to any gene: 7. Germline-derived CDR1 and CDR2 are MDHEN and SYDVKM. The CDR3 has 15 residues. The CDR3 region is CASSLLAGGLNEQFF. DNA of the CDR3: TGTGCCAGCAGTTTACTTGCGGGAGGACTGAATGAGCAGTTCTTC.

This chain links TRBV7-9 with TRBJ2-1; a possible D gene is TRBD2 (6 bases). This CDR3 spans 14 amino acids. Trimming stripped 5 bases from V and 6 bases from J, with 14 bases between. Germline lookup yields CDR1 SEHNR and CDR2 FQNEAQ (reference sequence). In nucleotides, the CDR3 is TGTGCCAGCAGCCAGAGACTAGTTCCCAATGAGCAGTTCTTC. Translating gives CASSQRLVPNEQFF.

The chain combines TRBV9 with TRBJ2-3, with 12 positions matching TRBD2. Germline loops: CDR1 SGDLS, CDR2 YYNGEE. CDR3 length: 16 residues. With 3 bases clipped from V and 3 bases from J, the junction kept 5 bases outside the gene matches. As DNA, the CDR3 is TGTGCCAGCAGCGCTTCCGGGACTAGCGGGACAGATACGCAGTATTTT. It encodes CASSASGTSGTDTQYF.

V is TRBV27 and J is TRBJ2-7; perhaps TRBD1 as D (5 bases). CDR1 MNHEY and CDR2 SMNVEV come from the germline V gene (reference sequence). Trimming took 5 bases from V and 0 from J, leaving 8 bases between them. The length of the CDR3 is 13 residues. The DNA of the CDR3 is TGTGCCAGCAGTCAGGGTAGCTCCTACGAGCAGTACTTC. This translates into CASSQGSSYEQYF.